The 10 T cell receptor beta chains reported below all come from one sample, sequenced in a study of T cell repertoires in cytomegalovirus infection. TCRdb called the reads again in MiXCR, with one record for every CDR3 protein. The sample includes 250,000 to 300,000 distinct CDR3 sequences, roughly 26% seen only once; the top ten take more than 11%. Sequenced input: PBMCs. The receptors come from a human donor in good health (CMV status not recorded). Some clones in this sample may be carry-over from other donors' samples.

This chain connects TRBV7-9 to TRBJ1-5; D is uncertain. The CDR3 runs 14 residues. Germline CDR1 is SEHNR and CDR2 is FQNEAQ (reference sequence). Deletions cut 7 bases from V and 1 base from J, with 11 bases between. CDR3 sequence reads: CASTTGGSNQPQHF. CDR3 DNA sequence: TGTGCCAGCACCACCGGTGGGAGCAATCAGCCCCAGCATTTT.

This clonotype was counted a few times. This chain links TRBV7-6 with TRBJ2-1; possibly TRBD2 for D (5 bases). Germline V gene data show CDR1 as SGHVS and CDR2 as FNYEAQ. The CDR3 is made up of 16 amino acids. Deletions cut 2 bases from V and 0 bases from J, with 11 bases between. The CDR3 DNA follows: TGTGCCAGCAGCTTACGGCCGGGAAGCTCCTACAATGAGCAGTTCTTC. Translated: CASSLRPGSSYNEQFF.

In its sample, this clonotype was seen a few times. The J gene is TRBJ2-5, the V gene TRBV2; the D is unclear. The CDR3 runs to 15 residues. Germline CDR1 is SNHLY and CDR2 is FYNNEI. The germline V and J ends were trimmed by 6 bases and 3 bases, with 17 bases remaining between them. The CDR3 loop reads CASSRLVRIEETQYF. The CDR3 nucleotides read TGTGCCAGCAGCCGCCTGGTTAGAATAGAAGAGACCCAGTACTTC. The complete variable domain, with remaining parts taken from reference TRBV2 and TRBJ2-5, reads EPEVTQTPSHQVTQMGQEVILRCVPISNHLYFYWYRQILGQKVEFLVSFYNNEISEKSEIFDDQFSVERPDGSNFTLKIRSTKLEDSAMYFCASSRLVRIEETQYFGPGTRLLVL.

This chain links TRBV12-3 or TRBV12-4 with TRBJ1-1; 8 bases fit TRBD1. The trim removed 6 bases at V and 5 bases at J, leaving 8 bases unmatched. This CDR3 spans 14 amino acids. CDR3 in DNA: TGTGCCAGCAGCCAACAGGGGGGGATGACTGAAGCTTTCTTT. Its protein is CASSQQGGMTEAFF.

The chain carries TRBV20-1 and TRBJ1-6; D is ambiguous. This CDR3 has 12 amino acids. Germline V CDR1 and CDR2: DFQATT, SNEGSKA (reference sequence). V was shortened by 0 bases and J by 9 bases, with 6 bases between the two germline ends. The CDR3 region is CSARDQSSPLHF. The CDR3 DNA follows: TGCAGTGCTAGAGATCAGAGTTCACCCCTCCACTTT.

This chain links TRBV28 with TRBJ2-1; 9 bases map to TRBD2. CDR3 size: 15 residues. V trimming: 6 bases; J trimming: 7 bases; junction bases outside the gene matches: 10. In germline, CDR1 is MDHEN, CDR2 SYDVKM. The CDR3 DNA reads TGTGCCAGCAGGAGGCGGGAGGGGGGTAGAAATGAGCAGTTCTTC. This codes for CASRRREGGRNEQFF.

The sample holds a few counts of this clonotype. The chain employs TRBV6-2 or TRBV6-3 and TRBJ2-5, with unresolved D. The germline gives CDR1 MNHEY, CDR2 SVGEGT. There are 13 residues in the CDR3. V lost 6 bases and J 1 base, leaving 9 bases between the germline ends. The CDR3: CASRETFQETQYF. The DNA of the CDR3 is TGTGCCAGCAGAGAAACTTTCCAAGAGACCCAGTACTTC.

This chain joins TRBV7-4 and TRBJ2-1; D unresolved. CDR1 SGHVT and CDR2 SQSDAQ come from the germline V gene. This CDR3 is 14 amino acids long. The V gene lost 1 base and the J gene lost 9 bases, with 13 bases spanning the gap. The CDR3 region is CASSLGVGATEQFF. CDR3 DNA: TGTGCCAGCAGCTTAGGGGTGGGTGCGACTGAGCAGTTCTTC.

This clonotype showed up many times. The V and J genes are TRBV7-2 and TRBJ1-1; no clear D gene. The CDR3 covers 14 residues. The germline gives CDR1 SGHTA, CDR2 FQGNSA. Trimming shortened V by 1 base and J by 2 bases, and 8 bases separated the two germline ends. As DNA, the CDR3 is TGTGCCAGCAGCTTAGGTCACGCCAACACTGAAGCTTTCTTT. Its protein product is CASSLGHANTEAFF.

This clonotype has only a few counts. V and J are TRBV5-1 and TRBJ2-1; 12 bases agree with TRBD2. The CDR3 contains 17 residues. J was trimmed by 8 bases and V by 0 bases; bases with no gene match: 9. CDR1 and CDR2 (germline): SGHRS, YFSETQ. The DNA of the CDR3 is TGCGCCAGCAGCTTGGGACTAGCGGGAGCCTCCGGGGATGAGCAGTTCTTC. This translates into CASSLGLAGASGDEQFF. Based on the CDR3 plus reference TRBV5-1 and TRBJ2-1, the full variable domain is KAGVTQTPRYLIKTRGQQVTLSCSPISGHRSVSWYQQTPGQGLQFLFEYFSETQRNKGNFPGRFSGRQFSNSRSEMNVSTLELGDSALYLCASSLGLAGASGDEQFFGPGTRLTVL.